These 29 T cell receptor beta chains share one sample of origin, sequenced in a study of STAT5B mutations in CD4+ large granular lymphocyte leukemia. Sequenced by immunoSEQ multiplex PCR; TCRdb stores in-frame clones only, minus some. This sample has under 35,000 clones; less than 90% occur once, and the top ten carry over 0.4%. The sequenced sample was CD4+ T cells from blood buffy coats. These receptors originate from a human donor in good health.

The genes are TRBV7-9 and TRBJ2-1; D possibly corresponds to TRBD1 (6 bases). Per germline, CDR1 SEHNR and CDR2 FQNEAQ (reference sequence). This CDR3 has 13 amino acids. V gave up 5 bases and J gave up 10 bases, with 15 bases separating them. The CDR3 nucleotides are TGTGCCAGCAGCAAGACAGGCCCCAGGGAGCAGTTCTTC. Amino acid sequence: CASSKTGPREQFF.

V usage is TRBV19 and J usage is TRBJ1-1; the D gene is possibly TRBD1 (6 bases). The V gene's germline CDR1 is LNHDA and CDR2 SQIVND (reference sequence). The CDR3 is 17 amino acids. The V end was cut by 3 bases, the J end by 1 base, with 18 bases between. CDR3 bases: TGTGCCAGTAGTATCCTAGGGGGGGGGCGTCAGAACACTGAAGCTTTCTTT. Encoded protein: CASSILGGGRQNTEAFF. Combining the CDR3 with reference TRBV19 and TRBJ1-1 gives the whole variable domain DGGITQSPKYLFRKEGQNVTLSCEQNLNHDAMYWYRQDPGQGLRLIYYSQIVNDFQKGDIAEGYSVSREKKESFPLTVTSAQKNPTAFYLCASSILGGGRQNTEAFFGQGTRLTVV.

The CDR3 DNA follows: TGCAGTGCTGGGACAGGTTACGAGCAGTACTTC. This gives the protein CSAGTGYEQYF. The chain links TRBV20-1 to TRBJ2-7; TRBD1 matches at 8 bases. Per germline, CDR1 DFQATT and CDR2 SNEGSKA (reference sequence). The J segment lost 4 bases and the V segment lost 5 bases, leaving 1 base of the junction unmatched. This CDR3 is 11 amino acids long.

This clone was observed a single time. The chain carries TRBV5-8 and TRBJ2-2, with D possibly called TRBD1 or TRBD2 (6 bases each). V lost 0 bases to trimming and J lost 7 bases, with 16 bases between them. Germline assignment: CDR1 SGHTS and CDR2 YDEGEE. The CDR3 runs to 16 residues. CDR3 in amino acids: CASSLVPGAKVGELFF. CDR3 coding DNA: TGTGCCAGCAGCTTGGTTCCGGGGGCCAAAGTCGGGGAGCTGTTTTTT.

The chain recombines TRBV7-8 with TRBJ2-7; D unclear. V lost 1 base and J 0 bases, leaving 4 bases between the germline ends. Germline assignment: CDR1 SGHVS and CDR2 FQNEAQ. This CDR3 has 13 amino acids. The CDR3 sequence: CASSLESSYEQYF. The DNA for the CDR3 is TGTGCCAGCAGCTTAGAGAGCTCCTACGAGCAGTACTTC.

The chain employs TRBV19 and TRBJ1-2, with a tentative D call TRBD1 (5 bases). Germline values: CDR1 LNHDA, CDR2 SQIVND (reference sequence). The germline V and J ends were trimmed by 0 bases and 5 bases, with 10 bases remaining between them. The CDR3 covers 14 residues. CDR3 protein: CASSIDDSPYGYTF. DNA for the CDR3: TGTGCCAGTAGTATAGATGACAGTCCTTATGGCTACACCTTC.

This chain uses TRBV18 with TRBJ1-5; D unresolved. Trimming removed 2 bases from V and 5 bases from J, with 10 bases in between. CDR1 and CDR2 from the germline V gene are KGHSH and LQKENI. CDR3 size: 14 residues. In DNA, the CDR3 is TGTGCCAGCTCACCAAGCGGTCAACATCAGCCCCAGCATTTT. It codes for CASSPSGQHQPQHF.

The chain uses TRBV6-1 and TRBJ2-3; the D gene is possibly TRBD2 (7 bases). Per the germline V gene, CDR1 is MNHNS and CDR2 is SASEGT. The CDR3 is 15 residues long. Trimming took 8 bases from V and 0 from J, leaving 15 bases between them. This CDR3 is CASHKSGTSTDTQYF. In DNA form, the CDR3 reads TGTGCCAGCCACAAGAGCGGGACAAGCACAGATACGCAGTATTTT.

CDR3 coding DNA: TGTGCCAGCAGCTGGGGCCGTAACACTGAAGCTTTCTTT. As protein: CASSWGRNTEAFF. The rearrangement joins TRBV11-2 to TRBJ1-1; weak D call: TRBD1 (5 bases). V lost 4 bases, J lost 2 bases, and 8 bases lay in between. The CDR3 spans 13 residues. From germline, CDR1 is SGHAT and CDR2 FQNNGV.

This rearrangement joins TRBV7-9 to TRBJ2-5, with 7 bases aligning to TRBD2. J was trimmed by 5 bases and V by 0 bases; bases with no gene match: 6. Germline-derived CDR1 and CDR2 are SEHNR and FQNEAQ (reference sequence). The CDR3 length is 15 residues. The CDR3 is CASSLAGGPGETQYF. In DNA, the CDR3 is TGTGCCAGCAGCTTAGCGGGAGGGCCCGGCGAGACCCAGTACTTC. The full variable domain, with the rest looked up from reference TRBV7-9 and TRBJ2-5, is DTGVSQNPRHKITKRGQNVTFRCDPISEHNRLYWYRQTLGQGPEFLTYFQNEAQLEKSRLLSDRFSAERPKGSFSTLEIQRTEQGDSAMYLCASSLAGGPGETQYFGPGTRLLVL.

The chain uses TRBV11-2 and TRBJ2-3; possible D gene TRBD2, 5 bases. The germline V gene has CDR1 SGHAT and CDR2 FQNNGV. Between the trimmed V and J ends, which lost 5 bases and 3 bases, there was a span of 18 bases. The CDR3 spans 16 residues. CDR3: CASSDLTSSLTDTQYF. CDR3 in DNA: TGTGCCAGCAGCGACCTAACTAGTAGTTTGACAGATACGCAGTATTTT.

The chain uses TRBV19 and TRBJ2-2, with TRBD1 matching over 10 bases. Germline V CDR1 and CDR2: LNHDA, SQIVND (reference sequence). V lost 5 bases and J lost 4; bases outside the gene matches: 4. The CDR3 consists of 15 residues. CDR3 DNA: TGTGCCAGTAGTTCGACAGGGGGCGGCACCGGGGAGCTGTTTTTT. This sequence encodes CASSSTGGGTGELFF.

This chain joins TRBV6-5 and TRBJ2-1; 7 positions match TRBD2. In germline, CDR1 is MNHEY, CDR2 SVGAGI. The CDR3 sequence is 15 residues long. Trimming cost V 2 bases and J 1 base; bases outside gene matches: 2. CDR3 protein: CASSYAGVSYNEQFF. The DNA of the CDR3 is TGTGCCAGCAGTTACGCGGGAGTATCCTACAATGAGCAGTTCTTC.

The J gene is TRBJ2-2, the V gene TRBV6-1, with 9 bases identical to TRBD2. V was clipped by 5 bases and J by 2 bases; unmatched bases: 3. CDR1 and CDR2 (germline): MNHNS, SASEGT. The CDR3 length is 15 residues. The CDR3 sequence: CASSWTSANTGELFF. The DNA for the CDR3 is TGTGCCAGCAGTTGGACTAGCGCCAACACCGGGGAGCTGTTTTTT.

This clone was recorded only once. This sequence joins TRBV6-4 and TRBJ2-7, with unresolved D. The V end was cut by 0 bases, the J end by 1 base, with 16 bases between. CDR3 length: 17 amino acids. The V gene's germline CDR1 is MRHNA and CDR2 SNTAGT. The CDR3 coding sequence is TGTGCCAGCAGTGACTCGCCTTTATATTGGGCATCCTACGAGCAGTACTTC. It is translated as CASSDSPLYWASYEQYF.

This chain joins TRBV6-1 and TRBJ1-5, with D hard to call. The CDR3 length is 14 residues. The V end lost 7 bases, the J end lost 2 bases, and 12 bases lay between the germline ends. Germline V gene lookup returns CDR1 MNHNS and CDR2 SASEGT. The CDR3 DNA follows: TGTGCCAGCAATTTGATCAGAGGCAATCAGCCCCAGCATTTT. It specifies CASNLIRGNQPQHF.

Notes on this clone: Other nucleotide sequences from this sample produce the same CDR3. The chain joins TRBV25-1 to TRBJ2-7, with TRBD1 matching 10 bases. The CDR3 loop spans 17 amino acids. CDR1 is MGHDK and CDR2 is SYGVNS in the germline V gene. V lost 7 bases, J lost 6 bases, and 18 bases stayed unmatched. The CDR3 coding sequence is TGTGCCAGCACCAGGGATAGGGGGACAGGGGAAGGGTCCGAGCAGTACTTC. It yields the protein CASTRDRGTGEGSEQYF.

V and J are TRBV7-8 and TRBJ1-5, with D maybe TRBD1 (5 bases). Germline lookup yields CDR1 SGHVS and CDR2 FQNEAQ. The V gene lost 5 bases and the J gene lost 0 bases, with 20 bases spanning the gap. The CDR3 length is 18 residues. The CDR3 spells CASSLSRDSAYSNQPQHF. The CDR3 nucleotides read TGTGCCAGCAGCCTAAGCCGGGACTCCGCTTATAGCAATCAGCCCCAGCATTTT.

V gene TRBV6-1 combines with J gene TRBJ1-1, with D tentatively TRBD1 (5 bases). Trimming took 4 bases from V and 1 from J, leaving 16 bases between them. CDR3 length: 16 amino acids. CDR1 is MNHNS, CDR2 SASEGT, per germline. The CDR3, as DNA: TGTGCCAGCAGTGGAGACAGTTCCGTGGGGAACACTGAAGCTTTCTTT. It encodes CASSGDSSVGNTEAFF.

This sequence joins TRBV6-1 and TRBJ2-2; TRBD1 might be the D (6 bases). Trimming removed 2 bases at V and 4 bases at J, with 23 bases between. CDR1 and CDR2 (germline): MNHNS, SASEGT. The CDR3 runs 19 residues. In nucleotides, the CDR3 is TGTGCCAGCAGTGAACCCCCACCCCCCCCGCCAGGGGCCACCGGGGAGCTGTTTTTT. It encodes CASSEPPPPPPGATGELFF.

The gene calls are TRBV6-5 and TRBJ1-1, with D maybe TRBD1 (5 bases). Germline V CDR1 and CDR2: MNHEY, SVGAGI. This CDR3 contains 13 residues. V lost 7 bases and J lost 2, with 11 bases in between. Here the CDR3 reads CASIGHLNTEAFF. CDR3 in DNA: TGTGCCAGCATCGGACATCTAAACACTGAAGCTTTCTTT.

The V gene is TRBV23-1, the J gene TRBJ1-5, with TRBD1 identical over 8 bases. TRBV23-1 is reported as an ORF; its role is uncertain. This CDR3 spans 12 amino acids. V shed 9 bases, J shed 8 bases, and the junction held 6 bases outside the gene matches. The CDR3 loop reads CARRDRGKPQHF. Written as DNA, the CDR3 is TGCGCCAGGCGCGACAGGGGTAAGCCCCAGCATTTT.

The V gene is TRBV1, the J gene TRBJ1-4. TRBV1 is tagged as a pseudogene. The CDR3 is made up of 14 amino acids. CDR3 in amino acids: CTSSPRPRNEKLFF. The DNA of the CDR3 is TGCACCAGCAGCCCTCGACCTCGCAATGAAAAACTGTTTTTT.

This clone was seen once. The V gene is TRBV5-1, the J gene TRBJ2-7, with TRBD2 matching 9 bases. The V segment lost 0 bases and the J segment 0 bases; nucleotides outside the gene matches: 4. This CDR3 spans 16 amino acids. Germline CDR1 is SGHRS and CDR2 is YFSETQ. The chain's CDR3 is CASSLVAGGPSYEQYF. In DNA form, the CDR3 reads TGCGCCAGCAGCTTGGTGGCGGGAGGGCCCTCCTACGAGCAGTACTTC.

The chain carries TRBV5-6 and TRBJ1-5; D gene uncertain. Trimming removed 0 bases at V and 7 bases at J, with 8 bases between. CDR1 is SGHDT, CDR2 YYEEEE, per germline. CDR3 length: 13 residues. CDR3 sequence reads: CASSLAGEQPQHF. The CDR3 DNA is TGTGCCAGCAGCTTGGCTGGGGAACAGCCCCAGCATTTT.

The CDR3 DNA sequence: TGTGCCAGCAGGGGGACTAGCGGGCAAGCGAACACCGGGGAGCTGTTTTTT. This codes for CASRGTSGQANTGELFF. The chain employs TRBV2 and TRBJ2-2; 12 bases fit TRBD2. From germline, CDR1 is SNHLY and CDR2 FYNNEI. J was trimmed by 0 bases and V by 6 bases; bases with no gene match: 5. The CDR3 extends over 17 amino acids.

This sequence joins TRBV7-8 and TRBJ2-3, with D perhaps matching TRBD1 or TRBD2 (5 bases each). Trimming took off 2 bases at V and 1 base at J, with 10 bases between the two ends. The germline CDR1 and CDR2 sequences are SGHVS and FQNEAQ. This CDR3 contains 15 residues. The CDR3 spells CASSLLGTRTDTQYF. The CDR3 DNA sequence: TGTGCCAGCAGCTTACTAGGGACCCGCACAGATACGCAGTATTTT.

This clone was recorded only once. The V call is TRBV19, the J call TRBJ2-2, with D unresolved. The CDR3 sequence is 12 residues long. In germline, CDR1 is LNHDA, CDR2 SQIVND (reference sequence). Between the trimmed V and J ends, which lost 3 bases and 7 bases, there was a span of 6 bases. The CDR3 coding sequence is TGTGCCAGTAGTATCCTCTACGGGGAGCTGTTTTTT. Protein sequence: CASSILYGELFF.

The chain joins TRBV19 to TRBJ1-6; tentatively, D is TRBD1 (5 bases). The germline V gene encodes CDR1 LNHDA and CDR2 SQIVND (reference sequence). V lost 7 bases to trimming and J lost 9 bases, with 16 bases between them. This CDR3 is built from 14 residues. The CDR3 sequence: CASNQGVNGSPLHF. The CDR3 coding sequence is TGTGCCAGTAATCAGGGAGTTAACGGTTCACCCCTCCACTTT.